This TCR beta chain was identified during a study of molecular identifiers for immune sequencing clone quantification (dated 2018 in TCRdb). Regarding the research as a whole: For a replicate experiment, the RNA from either 20,000 or 100,000 naive CD8 T cells was divided into five aliquots, and four of those aliquots went on to sequencing. This methods study used CD8 T cells to benchmark TCR RNA copy counting and molecular-identifier clustering-based TCR repertoire sequencing (MIDCIRS). Broad study findings and their caveats: Highly expanded clone sizes could be underestimated if identical TCR molecules share a barcode. When barcode sub-clustering was not used, chimeric consensus sequences inflated TCR diversity, with chimeras reaching as high as 47%. Clones above 20 RNA copies held over 98% of molecules in CMV-specific effector cells but under 1% in naive cells. Spiked-in Jurkat TCR RNA equal to a single cell's worth was reported to be detectable even within one million naive CD8 T cells. About three recovered TCR RNA copies per cell were obtained by modeling, versus roughly 10 by digital PCR, implying a capture efficiency of around 28%. Naive libraries contained spiked-in Jurkat TCR RNA (10 copies' worth), which is not part of the donor repertoire.

Libraries of naive CD8 T cells were generated from about 19,000 to 1,100,000 sorted cells, with 10%, 30% or 50% of the purified RNA used. On a BD FACSAria II, naive CD8 T cells were FACS-sorted as CD8+CD4-CCR7+CD45RA+ and collected into RLT Plus buffer. To test detection sensitivity, Jurkat RNA equal to 10 or so TCR copies was added to samples of about 20,000-1,100,000 naive CD8 T cells. CD8 T cells were enriched using RosetteSep CD8+ T Cell Enrichment Cocktail and Ficoll-Paque, and the enriched cells then underwent ACK red cell lysis. This clonotype occurred many times. No antigen is known for it. Qualities for individual bases were not recorded, and no much larger clone is one base off. CDR1 and CDR2, looked up from the germline V gene, are ENHRY and SYGVKD. Deletion took 5 bases off V and 1 base off J, with a span of 9 bases between the germline ends. The CDR3 starts with the cysteine, ends with the phenylalanine, and has 13 residues. Only the CDR3 portion is preserved as DNA: 39 bases, with reading frame beginning at the first base.

Receptor libraries were prepared by PCR. The data were produced on an Illumina HiSeq 4000. Preparation of bulk TCR libraries followed a previously described approach, with the TCR primers listed in Table S5. Total RNA was purified with the Qiagen AllPrep DNA/RNA kit. Reads from multiple sequencing runs of the same library were pooled before analysis. The original pipeline was this. Reads were retained only if the reads had an exact TCR constant sequence, and the retained reads were trimmed to 150 nt and grouped according to their 12-nt molecular barcodes. Reads within each barcode group were sub-clustered using a 15% Levenshtein threshold, and quality-weighted consensus sequences were constructed for each RNA molecule. Non-functional sequences were excluded, and lower-count sequences lying one edit away from another sequence were also excluded. Barcode sub-clusters with fewer than 20% of the maximum read count were removed, based on fitting two negative binomial distributions. TCRdb passed the public sequencing reads through fastp at Q25 and MiXCR, retaining productive beta sequences. Rows merge per CDR3 protein into single entries with the most common DNA and genes. TCRdb, not the authors, supplied the V and J calls. This sample comprises some 66,000 distinct CDR3 sequences, around 20% of them detected only once. About 1.5% of the sample is held by the ten biggest clonotypes.

The rearrangement combines TRBV10-3 with TRBJ2-7; the best D guess is TRBD2, with 6 bases matching. The TCR sequence derives from a human donor in good health. Some libraries in this study had Jurkat cell RNA spiked in. The sequencing sample was made of naive CD8+ T cells from blood, with Jurkat cell RNA spiked in. Sample cell subset or site, as interpreted from the label and publication: FACS-sorted CD8+CD4-CCR7+CD45RA+ naive T cells. DNA sequence: TGTGCCATCAGTCCCGGGACTTCCTACGAGCAGTACTTC. It is translated as CAISPGTSYEQYF.